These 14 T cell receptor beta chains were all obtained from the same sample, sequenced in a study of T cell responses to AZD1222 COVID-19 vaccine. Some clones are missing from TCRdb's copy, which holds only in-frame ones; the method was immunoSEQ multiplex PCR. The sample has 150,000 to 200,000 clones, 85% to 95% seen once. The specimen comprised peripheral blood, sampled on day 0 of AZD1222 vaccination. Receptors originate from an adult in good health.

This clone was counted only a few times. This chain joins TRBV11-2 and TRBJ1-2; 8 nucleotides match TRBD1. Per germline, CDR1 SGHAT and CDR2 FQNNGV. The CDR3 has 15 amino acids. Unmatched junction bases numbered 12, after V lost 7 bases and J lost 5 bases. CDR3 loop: CASNHAVQGEYGYTF. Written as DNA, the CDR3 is TGTGCCAGCAACCACGCGGTACAGGGGGAATATGGCTACACCTTC.

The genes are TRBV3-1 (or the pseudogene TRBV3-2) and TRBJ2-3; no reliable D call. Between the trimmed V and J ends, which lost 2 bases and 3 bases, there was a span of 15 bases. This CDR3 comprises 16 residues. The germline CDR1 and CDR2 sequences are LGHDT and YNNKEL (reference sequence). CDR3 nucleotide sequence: TGTGCCAGCAGCCAAAGATCTGGGGATGTAACAGATACGCAGTATTTT. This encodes CASSQRSGDVTDTQYF.

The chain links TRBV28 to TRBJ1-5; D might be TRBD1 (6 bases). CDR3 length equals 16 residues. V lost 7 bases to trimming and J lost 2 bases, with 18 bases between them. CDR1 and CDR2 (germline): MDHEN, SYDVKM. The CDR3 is CASTPPGALGNQPQHF. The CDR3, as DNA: TGTGCCAGCACCCCCCCAGGGGCGCTTGGCAATCAGCCCCAGCATTTT.

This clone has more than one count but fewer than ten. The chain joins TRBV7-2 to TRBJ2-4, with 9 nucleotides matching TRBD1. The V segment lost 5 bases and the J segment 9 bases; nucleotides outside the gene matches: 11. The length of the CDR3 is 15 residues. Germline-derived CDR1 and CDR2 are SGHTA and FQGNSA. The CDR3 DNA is TGTGCCAGCAGCATACAACAGGGGGCTAGCGGCATTCAGTACTTC. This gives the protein CASSIQQGASGIQYF.

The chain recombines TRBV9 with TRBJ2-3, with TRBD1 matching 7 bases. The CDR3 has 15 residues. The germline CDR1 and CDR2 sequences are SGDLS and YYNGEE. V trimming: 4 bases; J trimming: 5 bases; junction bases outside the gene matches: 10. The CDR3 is CASSTYRGLVDTQYF. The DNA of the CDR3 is TGTGCCAGCAGCACGTACAGGGGTTTAGTAGATACGCAGTATTTT.

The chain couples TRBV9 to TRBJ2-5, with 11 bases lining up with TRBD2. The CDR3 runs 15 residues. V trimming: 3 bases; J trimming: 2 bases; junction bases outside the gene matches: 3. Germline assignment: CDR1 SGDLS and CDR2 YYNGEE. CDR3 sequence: CASSETSGEQETQYF. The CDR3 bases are TGTGCCAGCAGCGAGACTAGCGGGGAGCAAGAGACCCAGTACTTC.

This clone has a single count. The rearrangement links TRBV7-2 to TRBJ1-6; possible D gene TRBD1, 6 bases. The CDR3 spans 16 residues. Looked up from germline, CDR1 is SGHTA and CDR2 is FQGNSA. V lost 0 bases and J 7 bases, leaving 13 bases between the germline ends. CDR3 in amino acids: CASSLAPGAQNSPLHF. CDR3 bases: TGTGCCAGCAGCTTAGCGCCAGGGGCACAAAATTCACCCCTCCACTTT.

DNA for the CDR3: TGTGCCAGCAGCCGAGGGGACTTAAGAAGCTCTGGGGCCAACGTCCTGACTTTC. Its protein product is CASSRGDLRSSGANVLTF. J is TRBJ2-6 and V is TRBV7-9; tentative D call: TRBD2 (6 bases). CDR3 length: 18 residues. V lost 5 bases and J 0 bases, leaving 17 bases between the germline ends. Germline values: CDR1 SEHNR, CDR2 FQNEAQ (reference sequence).

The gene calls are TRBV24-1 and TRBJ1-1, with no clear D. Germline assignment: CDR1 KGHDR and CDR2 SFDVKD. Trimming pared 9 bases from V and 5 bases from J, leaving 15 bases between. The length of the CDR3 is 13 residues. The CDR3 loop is CATEDGKGTEAFF. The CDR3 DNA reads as TGTGCCACCGAGGATGGAAAGGGAACTGAAGCTTTCTTT.

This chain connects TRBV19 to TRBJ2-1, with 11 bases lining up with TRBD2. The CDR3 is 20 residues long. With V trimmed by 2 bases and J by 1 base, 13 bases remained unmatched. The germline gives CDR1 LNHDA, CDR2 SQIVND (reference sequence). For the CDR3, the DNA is TGTGCCAGTAGTATACTGTCTAGCGGGAGGCCTGGGGAGTCCTACAATGAGCAGTTCTTC. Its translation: CASSILSSGRPGESYNEQFF.

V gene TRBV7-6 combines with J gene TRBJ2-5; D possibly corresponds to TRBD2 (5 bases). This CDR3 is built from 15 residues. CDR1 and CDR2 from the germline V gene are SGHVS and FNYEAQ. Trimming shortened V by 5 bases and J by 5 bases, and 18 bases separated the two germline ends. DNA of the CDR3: TGTGCCAGCAGCCGATCTATGACAACGGGGGAGACCCAGTACTTC. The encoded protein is CASSRSMTTGETQYF.

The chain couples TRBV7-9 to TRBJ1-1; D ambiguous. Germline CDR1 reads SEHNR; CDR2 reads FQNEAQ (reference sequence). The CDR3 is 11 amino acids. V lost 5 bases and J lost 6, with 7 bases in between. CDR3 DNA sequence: TGTGCCAGCAGCCCTAGGTCTGAAGCTTTCTTT. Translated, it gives CASSPRSEAFF.

The CDR3 here is CASSLRTGGGDTQYF. Written as DNA, the CDR3 is TGTGCCAGCAGCTTAAGGACAGGGGGCGGAGATACGCAGTATTTT. The chain joins TRBV11-2 to TRBJ2-3; the match to TRBD1 covers 11 bases. V lost 2 bases to trimming and J lost 5 bases; unmatched junction nucleotides: 3. The CDR3 consists of 15 residues. From germline, CDR1 is SGHAT and CDR2 FQNNGV.

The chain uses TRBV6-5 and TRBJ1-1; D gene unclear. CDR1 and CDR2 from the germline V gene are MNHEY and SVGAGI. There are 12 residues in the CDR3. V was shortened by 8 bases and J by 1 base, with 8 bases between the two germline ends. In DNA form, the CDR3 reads TGTGCCAGCTCACCCTGGAACACTGAAGCTTTCTTT. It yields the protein CASSPWNTEAFF.